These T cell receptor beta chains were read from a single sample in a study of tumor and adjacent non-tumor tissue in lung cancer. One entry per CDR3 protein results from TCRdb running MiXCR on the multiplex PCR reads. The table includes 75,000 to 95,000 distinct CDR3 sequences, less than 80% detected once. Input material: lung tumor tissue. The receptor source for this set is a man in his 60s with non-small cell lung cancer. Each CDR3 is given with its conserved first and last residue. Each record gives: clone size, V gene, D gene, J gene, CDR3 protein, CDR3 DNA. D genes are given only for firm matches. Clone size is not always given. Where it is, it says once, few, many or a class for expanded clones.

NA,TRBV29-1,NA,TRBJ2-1,CDARRGSYNEQFF,TGCGACGCCAGACGTGGTTCCTACAATGAGCAGTTCTTC
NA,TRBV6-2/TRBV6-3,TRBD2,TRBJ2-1,CASSEVAGSYSEQLF,TGTGCCAGCAGTGAAGTAGCGGGTTCCTACAGTGAGCAGCTCTTC
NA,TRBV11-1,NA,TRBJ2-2,CASSLGGGTNTGELFF,TGTGCCAGTAGCTTAGGTGGCGGCACGAACACCGGGGAGCTGTTTTTT
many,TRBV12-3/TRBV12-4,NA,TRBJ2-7,CASSSPGTRQYF,TGTGCCAGCAGCTCACCGGGGACCAGGCAGTACTTC
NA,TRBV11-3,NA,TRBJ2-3,CASSLDLGTSGTQYF,TGTGCCAGCAGCTTAGATCTCGGGACATCAGGTACGCAGTATTTT
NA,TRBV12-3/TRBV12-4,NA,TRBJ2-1,CACSRVSNEQFF,TGTGCCTGCAGTCGGGTCAGCAATGAGCAGTTCTTC
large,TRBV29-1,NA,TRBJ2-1,CSVDPREKYNEQFF,TGCAGCGTTGATCCCCGGGAGAAATACAATGAGCAGTTCTTC
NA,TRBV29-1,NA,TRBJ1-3,CSVGQGSSGNTIYF,TGCAGCGTTGGGCAGGGGTCCTCTGGAAACACCATATATTTT
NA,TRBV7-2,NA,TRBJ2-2,CASSLGSGNTGELFF,TGTGCCAGCAGCTTAGGTAGCGGGAACACCGGGGAGCTGTTTTTT
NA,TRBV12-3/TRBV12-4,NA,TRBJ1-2,CAIGLSVINYGYTF,TGTGCCATCGGTTTGTCAGTTATTAACTATGGCTACACCTTC
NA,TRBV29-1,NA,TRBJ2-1,CSVKSSGNNEQFF,TGCAGCGTAAAGTCCAGCGGCAACAATGAGCAGTTCTTC
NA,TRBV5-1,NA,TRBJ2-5,CARPRETEYF,TGCGCCAGACCCAGGGAGACCGAGTACTTC
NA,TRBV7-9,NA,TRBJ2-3,CASSRGELADTQYF,TGTGCCAGCAGCCGAGGCGAGCTAGCTGATACGCAGTATTTT
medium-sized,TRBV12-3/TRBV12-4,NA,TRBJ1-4,CASLGAGSEKLFF,TGTGCCAGCCTAGGGGCAGGGTCTGAAAAACTGTTTTTT
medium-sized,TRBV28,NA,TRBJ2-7,CASSPSDGRAYEQYF,TGTGCCAGCAGCCCCTCGGACGGGAGAGCCTACGAGCAGTACTTC
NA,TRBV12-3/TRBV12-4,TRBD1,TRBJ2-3,CASRVRPGQGTTDTQYF,TGTGCAAGCAGAGTCCGACCGGGACAGGGGACCACAGATACGCAGTATTTT
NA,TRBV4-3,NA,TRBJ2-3,CAISQELVGTDTQYF,TGCGCCATTAGCCAAGAACTAGTGGGCACAGATACGCAGTATTTT
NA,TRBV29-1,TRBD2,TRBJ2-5,CSVHKTGGPAEIQYF,TGCAGCGTTCATAAAACGGGAGGGCCGGCAGAGATCCAGTACTTC
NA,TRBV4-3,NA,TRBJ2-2,CASSQTLRTGELFF,TGCGCCAGCAGCCAAACGCTGAGAACAGGGGAGCTGTTTTTT
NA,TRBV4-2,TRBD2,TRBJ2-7,CASGQDPPAGGYEQYF,TGTGCCAGCGGCCAAGATCCACCAGCGGGAGGCTACGAGCAGTACTTC
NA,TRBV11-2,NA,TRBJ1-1,CASSLSWDTEAFF,TGTGCCAGCAGCTTATCGTGGGACACTGAAGCTTTCTTT
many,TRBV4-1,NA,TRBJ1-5,CASSVTAGMGNQPQHF,TGCGCCAGCAGCGTTACCGCAGGGATGGGCAATCAGCCCCAGCATTTT
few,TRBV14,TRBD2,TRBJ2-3,CASSRRPSGAPDTQYF,TGTGCCAGCAGCCGCCGCCCTAGCGGGGCCCCAGATACGCAGTATTTT
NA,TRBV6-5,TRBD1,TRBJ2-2,CANRSGTVNTVELFF,TGTGCCAACAGGTCCGGGACAGTGAACACCGTGGAGCTGTTTTTC
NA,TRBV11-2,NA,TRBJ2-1,CASSRGEASYNEQFF,TGTGCCAGCAGCCGCGGGGAGGCGTCGTACAATGAGCAGTTCTTC
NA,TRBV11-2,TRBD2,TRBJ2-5,CTSSLGGRGALRETQYF,TGTACCAGCAGCTTAGGCGGGCGGGGGGCCTTAAGAGAGACACAATACTTC
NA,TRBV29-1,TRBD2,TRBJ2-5,CNVRPGGQETQYF,TGCAACGTTAGGCCGGGGGGCCAAGAGACCCAGTACTTC
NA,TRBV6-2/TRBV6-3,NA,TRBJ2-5,CASNYGVTQYF,TGTGCCAGCAATTACGGGGTGACCCAGTACTTC
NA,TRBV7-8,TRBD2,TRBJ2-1,CASSPEAGTTSEQFF,TGTGCCAGCAGTCCTGAAGCGGGAACCACCAGTGAGCAGTTCTTC
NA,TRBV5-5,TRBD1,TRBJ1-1,CPSSATGFEAFF,TGTCCCAGTAGTGCGACAGGGTTTGAAGCTTTCTTT
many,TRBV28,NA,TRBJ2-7,CASRRVVSYEQYF,TGTGCCAGCAGGCGAGTCGTCTCCTACGAGCAGTACTTC
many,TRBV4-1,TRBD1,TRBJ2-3,CASSQDDRGRDTQYF,TGCGCCAGCAGCCAAGATGACAGGGGGAGAGATACGCAGTATTTT
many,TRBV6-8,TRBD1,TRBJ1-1,CASSYVLRTGKNTEAFF,TGTGCCAGCAGTTACGTGCTCCGGACAGGGAAAAACACTGAAGCTTTCTTT
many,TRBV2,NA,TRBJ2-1,CASSETGSSYNEQFF,TGTGCCAGCAGTGAAACCGGGAGCTCCTACAATGAGCAGTTCTTC
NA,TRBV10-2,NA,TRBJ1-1,CASKLRGENAEALF,TGCGCCAGTAAACTTAGGGGGGAGAACGCTGAAGCTCTCTTT
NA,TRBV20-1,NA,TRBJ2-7,CSARDRPYEQYF,TGCAGTGCCAGAGACAGGCCCTACGAGCAGTACTTC
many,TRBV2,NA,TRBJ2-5,CASSEAGGGQETQYF,TGTGCCAGCAGTGAAGCGGGGGGTGGTCAAGAGACCCAGTACTTC
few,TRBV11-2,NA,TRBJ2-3,CASSFAGSDTQYF,TGTGCCAGTAGTTTTGCCGGCTCAGATACGCAGTATTTT
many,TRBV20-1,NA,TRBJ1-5,CSARRTLNQPQHF,TGCAGTGCTAGACGGACACTTAATCAGCCCCAGCATTTT
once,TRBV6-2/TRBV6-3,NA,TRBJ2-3,CASSYSREAGPSTDTQYF,TGTGCCAGCAGTTACTCTAGGGAGGCTGGTCCCAGCACAGATACGCAGTATTTT
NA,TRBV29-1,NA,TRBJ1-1,CSVERGNTGAFF,TGCAGCGTTGAACGGGGGAACACTGGAGCTTTCTTT
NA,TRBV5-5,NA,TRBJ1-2,CVSSVGVNYGYTF,TGTGTCAGCAGCGTAGGGGTGAACTATGGCTACACCTTC